This TCR beta chain comes out of a study of T cell responses to AZD1222 COVID-19 vaccine. With respect to this clone: Its antigen remains unknown.

Whole-study findings and limits: Seropositive at baseline were only a handful of AZD1222 recipients.

Profiling relied on immunoSEQ multiplex PCR, and the TCRdb table lists in-frame clones only, not all of them. The repertoire holds about 190,000 clones, with about nine tenths as singletons. From germline, CDR1 is SNHLY and CDR2 FYNNEI. Trimming removed 4 bases at V and 2 bases at J, with 8 bases between. The CDR3 contains 13 residues. The chain uses TRBV2 and TRBJ2-5; no definite D call. The receptor comes from an adult in good health. The sample consisted of peripheral blood, taken on day 0 of MenACWY control vaccination. CDR3 in DNA: TGTGCCAGCAGTGGGGAACAGCAAGAGACCCAGTACTTC. Its protein is CASSGEQQETQYF.